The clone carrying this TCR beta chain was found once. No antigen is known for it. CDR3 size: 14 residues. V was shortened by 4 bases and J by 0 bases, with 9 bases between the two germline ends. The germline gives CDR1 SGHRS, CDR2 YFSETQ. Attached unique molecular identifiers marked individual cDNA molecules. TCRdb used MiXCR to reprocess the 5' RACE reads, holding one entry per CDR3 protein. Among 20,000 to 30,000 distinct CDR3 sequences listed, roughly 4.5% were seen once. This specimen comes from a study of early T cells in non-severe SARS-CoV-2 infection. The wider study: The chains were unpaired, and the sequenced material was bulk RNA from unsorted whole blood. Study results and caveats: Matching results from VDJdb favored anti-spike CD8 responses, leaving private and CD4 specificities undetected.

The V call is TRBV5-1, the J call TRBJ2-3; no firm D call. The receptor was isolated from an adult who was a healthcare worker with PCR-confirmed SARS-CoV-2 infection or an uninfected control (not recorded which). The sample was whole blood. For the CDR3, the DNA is TGCGCCAGCAGCGAAATGACTAGCACAGATACGCAGTATTTT. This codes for CASSEMTSTDTQYF. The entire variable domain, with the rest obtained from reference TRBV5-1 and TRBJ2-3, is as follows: KAGVTQTPRYLIKTRGQQVTLSCSPISGHRSVSWYQQTPGQGLQFLFEYFSETQRNKGNFPGRFSGRQFSNSRSEMNVSTLELGDSALYLCASSEMTSTDTQYFGPGTRLTVL.